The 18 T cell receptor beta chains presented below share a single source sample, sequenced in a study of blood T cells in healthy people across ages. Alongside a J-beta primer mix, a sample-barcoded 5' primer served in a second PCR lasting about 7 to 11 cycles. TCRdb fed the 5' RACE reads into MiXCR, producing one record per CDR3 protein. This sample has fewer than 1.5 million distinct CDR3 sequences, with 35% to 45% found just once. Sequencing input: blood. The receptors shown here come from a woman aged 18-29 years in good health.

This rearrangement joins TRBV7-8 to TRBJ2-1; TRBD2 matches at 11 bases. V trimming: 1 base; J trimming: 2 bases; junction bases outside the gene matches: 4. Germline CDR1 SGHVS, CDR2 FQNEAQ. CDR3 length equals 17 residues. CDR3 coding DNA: TGTGCCAGCAGCTTAGAGGGACTAGCGGAGACCTACAATGAGCAGTTCTTC. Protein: CASSLEGLAETYNEQFF.

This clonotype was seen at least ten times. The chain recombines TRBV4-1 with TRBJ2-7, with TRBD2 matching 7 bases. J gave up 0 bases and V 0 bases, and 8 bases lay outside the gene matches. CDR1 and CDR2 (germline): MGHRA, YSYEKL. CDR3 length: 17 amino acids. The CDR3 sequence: CASSQEEERGYSYEQYF. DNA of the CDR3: TGCGCCAGCAGCCAAGAAGAGGAGCGGGGATACTCCTACGAGCAGTACTTC.

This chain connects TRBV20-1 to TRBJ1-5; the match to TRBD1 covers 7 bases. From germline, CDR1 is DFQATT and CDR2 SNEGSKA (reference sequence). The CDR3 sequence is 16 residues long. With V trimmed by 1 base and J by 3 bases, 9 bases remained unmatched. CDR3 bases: TGCAGTGCTAGAGTCCCCGGGACAGTAAACAATCAGCCCCAGCATTTT. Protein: CSARVPGTVNNQPQHF.

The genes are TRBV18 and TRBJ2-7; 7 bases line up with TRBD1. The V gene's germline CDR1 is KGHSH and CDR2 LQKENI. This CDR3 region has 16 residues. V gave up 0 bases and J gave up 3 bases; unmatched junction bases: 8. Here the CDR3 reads CASSPPSQGEYYEQYF. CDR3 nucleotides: TGTGCCAGCTCACCACCGAGCCAGGGGGAGTACTACGAGCAGTACTTC. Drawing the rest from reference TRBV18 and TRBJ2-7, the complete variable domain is NAGVMQNPRHLVRRRGQEARLRCSPMKGHSHVYWYRQLPEEGLKFMVYLQKENIIDESGMPKERFSAEFPKEGPSILRIQQVVRGDSAAYFCASSPPSQGEYYEQYFGPGTRLTVT.

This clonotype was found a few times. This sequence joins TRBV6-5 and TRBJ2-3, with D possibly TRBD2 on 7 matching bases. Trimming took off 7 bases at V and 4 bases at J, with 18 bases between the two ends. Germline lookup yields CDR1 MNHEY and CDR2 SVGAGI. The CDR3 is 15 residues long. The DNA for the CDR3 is TGTGCCAGCACCTCGGGAGGCGGGGGCGCAGATACGCAGTATTTT. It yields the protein CASTSGGGGADTQYF.

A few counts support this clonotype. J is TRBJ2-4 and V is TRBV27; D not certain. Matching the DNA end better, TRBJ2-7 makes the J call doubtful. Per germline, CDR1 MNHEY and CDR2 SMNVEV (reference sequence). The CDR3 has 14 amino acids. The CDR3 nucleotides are TGTGCCAGCAGTCCCGGGTCTGTGGGTGGCGAGCAGTACTTC. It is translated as CASSPGSVGGEQYF.

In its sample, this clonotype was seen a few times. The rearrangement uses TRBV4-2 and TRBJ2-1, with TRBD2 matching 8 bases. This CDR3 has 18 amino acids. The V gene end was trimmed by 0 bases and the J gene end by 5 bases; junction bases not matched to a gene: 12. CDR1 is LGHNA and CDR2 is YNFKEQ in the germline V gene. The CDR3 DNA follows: TGTGCCAGCAGCCAAGATACGCAGCGGGGGACAACAAACAATGAGCAGTTCTTC. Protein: CASSQDTQRGTTNNEQFF.

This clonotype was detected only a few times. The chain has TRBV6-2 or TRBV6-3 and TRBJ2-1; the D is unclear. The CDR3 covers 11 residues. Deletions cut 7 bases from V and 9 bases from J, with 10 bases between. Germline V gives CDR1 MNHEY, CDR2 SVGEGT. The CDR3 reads CASKDASEQFF. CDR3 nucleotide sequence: TGTGCCAGCAAGGACGCTAGTGAGCAGTTCTTC.

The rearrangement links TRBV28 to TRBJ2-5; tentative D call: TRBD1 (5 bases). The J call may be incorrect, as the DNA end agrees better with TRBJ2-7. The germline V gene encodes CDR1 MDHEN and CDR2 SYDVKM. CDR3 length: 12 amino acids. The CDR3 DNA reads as TGTGCCACCAAGTCTCCCAGGGACGAGCAGTACTTC. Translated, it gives CATKSPRDEQYF.

Here the CDR3 reads CASSLFQGEEKLFF. CDR3 coding DNA: TGTGCCAGCAGTTTATTCCAGGGGGAGGAAAAACTGTTTTTT. The rearrangement links TRBV12-3 or TRBV12-4 to TRBJ1-4; TRBD1 agrees at 7 bases. This CDR3 is 14 amino acids long. V trimming: 2 bases; J trimming: 8 bases; junction bases outside the gene matches: 5.

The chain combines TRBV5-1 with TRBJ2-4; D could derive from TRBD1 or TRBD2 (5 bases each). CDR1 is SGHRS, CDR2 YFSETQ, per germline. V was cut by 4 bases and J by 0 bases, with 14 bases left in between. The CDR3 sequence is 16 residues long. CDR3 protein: CASSPGGDLAKNIQYF. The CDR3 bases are TGCGCCAGCAGCCCTGGGGGAGATCTAGCCAAAAACATTCAGTACTTC. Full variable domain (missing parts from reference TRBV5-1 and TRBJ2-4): KAGVTQTPRYLIKTRGQQVTLSCSPISGHRSVSWYQQTPGQGLQFLFEYFSETQRNKGNFPGRFSGRQFSNSRSEMNVSTLELGDSALYLCASSPGGDLAKNIQYFGAGTRLSVL.

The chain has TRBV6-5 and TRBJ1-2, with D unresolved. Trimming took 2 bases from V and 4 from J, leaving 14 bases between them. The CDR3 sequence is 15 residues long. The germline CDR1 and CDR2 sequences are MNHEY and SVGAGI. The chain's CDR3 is CASSYQPYSSYGYTF. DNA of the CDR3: TGTGCCAGCAGTTACCAACCTTACTCCAGCTATGGCTACACCTTC.

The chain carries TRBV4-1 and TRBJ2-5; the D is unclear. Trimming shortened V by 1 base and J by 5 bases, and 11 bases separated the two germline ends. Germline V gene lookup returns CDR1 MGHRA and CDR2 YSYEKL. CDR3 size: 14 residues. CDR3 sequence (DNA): TGCGCCAGCAGCCAAGCTGCCGAGGCCGAGACCCAGTACTTC. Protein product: CASSQAAEAETQYF.

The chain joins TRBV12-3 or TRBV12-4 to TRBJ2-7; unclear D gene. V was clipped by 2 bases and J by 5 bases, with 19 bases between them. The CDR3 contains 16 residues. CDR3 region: CASSLFRGGPRNEQYF. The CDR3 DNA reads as TGTGCCAGCAGTTTATTTCGCGGCGGCCCTCGGAACGAGCAGTACTTC.

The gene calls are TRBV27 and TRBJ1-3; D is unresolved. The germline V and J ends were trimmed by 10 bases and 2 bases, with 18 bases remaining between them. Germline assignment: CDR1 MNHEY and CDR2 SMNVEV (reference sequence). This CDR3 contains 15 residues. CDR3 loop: CANNYLAATGNTIYF. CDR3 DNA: TGTGCCAACAACTACCTGGCAGCCACTGGAAACACCATATATTTT.

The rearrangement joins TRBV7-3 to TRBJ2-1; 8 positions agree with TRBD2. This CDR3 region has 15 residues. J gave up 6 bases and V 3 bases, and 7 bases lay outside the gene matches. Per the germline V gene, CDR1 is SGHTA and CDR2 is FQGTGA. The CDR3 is CASSFGGASVNEQFF. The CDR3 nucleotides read TGTGCCAGCAGCTTCGGGGGGGCCTCTGTCAATGAGCAGTTCTTC.

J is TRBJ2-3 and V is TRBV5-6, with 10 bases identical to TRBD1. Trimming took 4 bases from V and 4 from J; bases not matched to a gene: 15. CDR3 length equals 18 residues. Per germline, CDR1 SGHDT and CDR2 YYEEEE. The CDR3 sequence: CASSLGQGTTRGADTQYF. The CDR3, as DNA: TGTGCCAGCAGCCTGGGACAGGGGACAACCCGAGGGGCAGATACGCAGTATTTT.

The CDR3 DNA is TGTGCCAGCAGGGCACCGGGACAGGGGGCTCTCTATGGCTACACCTTC. It yields the protein CASRAPGQGALYGYTF. This chain joins TRBV6-6 and TRBJ1-2; 12 nucleotides agree with TRBD1. This CDR3 region has 16 residues. V shed 6 bases, J shed 4 bases, and the junction held 9 bases outside the gene matches. The germline gives CDR1 MNHNY, CDR2 SVGAGI (reference sequence).